A single sample gave rise to the 14 T cell receptor beta chains below, sequenced in a study of cytomegalovirus exposure and HLA in healthy donors. The PCR made use of 60 Vbeta and 13 Jbeta primers. Some clones are missing from TCRdb's copy, which holds only in-frame ones; the method was immunoSEQ multiplex PCR. This table holds about 67,000 clones, 65% to 70% found once. Material: PBMCs. The receptors come from a woman aged 25 to 45 in good health and CMV-seronegative.

CDR3 protein: CASRQGTGGELFF. The DNA of the CDR3 is TGTGCCAGCAGACAGGGTACGGGCGGGGAGCTGTTTTTT. V and J are TRBV6-5 and TRBJ2-2; D might be TRBD1 (6 bases). The CDR3 runs 13 residues. Germline V CDR1 and CDR2: MNHEY, SVGAGI. V was shortened by 6 bases and J by 7 bases, with 12 bases between the two germline ends.

This clone was seen once. A junction boundary mismatches the germline segment, possibly from a read error. This sequence joins TRBV15 and TRBJ1-5; possible D gene TRBD1, 5 bases. The germline gives CDR1 LNHNV, CDR2 YYDKDF (reference sequence). The CDR3 sequence is 15 residues long. The CDR3, as DNA: TGTGCCACCAGCGGAGATGGGGGGGGCAATCAGCCCCAGCATTTT. This codes for CATSGDGGGNQPQHF. Based on the CDR3 plus reference TRBV15 and TRBJ1-5, the full variable domain is DAMVIQNPRYQVTQFGKPVTLSCSQTLNHNVMYWYQQKSSQAPKLLFHYYDKDFNNEADTPDNFQSRRPNTSFCFLDIRSPGLGDTAMYLCATSGDGGGNQPQHFGDGTRLSIL.

This chain connects TRBV6-5 to TRBJ1-1; 8 nucleotides line up with TRBD1. This CDR3 comprises 15 residues. V trimming: 3 bases; J trimming: 1 base; junction bases outside the gene matches: 4. Per the germline V gene, CDR1 is MNHEY and CDR2 is SVGAGI. The CDR3 loop reads CASSYRQGSNTEAFF. In DNA form, the CDR3 reads TGTGCCAGCAGTTATCGACAGGGGTCGAACACTGAAGCTTTCTTT.

In this sample, this clone turned up a few times. The J gene is TRBJ1-1, the V gene TRBV19; TRBD1 agrees at 7 bases. The germline gives CDR1 LNHDA, CDR2 SQIVND (reference sequence). J was trimmed by 11 bases and V by 0 bases; bases with no gene match: 21. CDR3 length: 18 residues. CDR3 region: CASSIDHTDRGQEVFAFF. The CDR3 DNA reads as TGTGCCAGTAGTATAGATCATACCGATCGCGGACAGGAAGTCTTTGCTTTCTTT.

The gene calls are TRBV18 and TRBJ1-6, with TRBD1 as a possible D gene (6 bases). Per the germline V gene, CDR1 is KGHSH and CDR2 is LQKENI. The CDR3 length is 14 residues. Trimming cost V 0 bases and J 11 bases, with 11 bases left between them. This CDR3 is CASSPPGQMTPLHF. In DNA form, the CDR3 reads TGTGCCAGCTCACCACCGGGACAAATGACACCCCTCCACTTT.

The chain carries TRBV11-2 and TRBJ2-7; D is unclear. CDR1 and CDR2 (germline): SGHAT, FQNNGV. This CDR3 has 15 residues. The V end was cut by 1 base, the J end by 0 bases, with 10 bases between. The CDR3 DNA sequence: TGTGCCAGCAGCTTAGGCGGCGACCCCTCCTACGAGCAGTACTTC. Residues: CASSLGGDPSYEQYF.

The gene calls are TRBV4-2 and TRBJ2-1; TRBD1 matches at 11 bases. This CDR3 has 16 residues. The germline V gene encodes CDR1 LGHNA and CDR2 YNFKEQ. Trimming took 1 base from V and 9 from J; bases not matched to a gene: 8. CDR3 sequence reads: CASSQGLGTGGSEQFF. CDR3 coding DNA: TGTGCCAGCAGCCAAGGTTTAGGGACAGGGGGTTCTGAGCAGTTCTTC.

Notes on this clone: This sample also contains other DNA sequences that code for the same CDR3. V is TRBV11-2 and J is TRBJ2-2, with 8 bases lining up with TRBD1. The germline CDR1 and CDR2 sequences are SGHAT and FQNNGV. The V segment lost 6 bases and the J segment 7 bases; nucleotides outside the gene matches: 13. The CDR3 consists of 16 residues. For the CDR3, the DNA is TGTGCCAGCAGACAGCCGAAACAGGGGGGAGACGGGGAGCTGTTTTTT. Translated, it gives CASRQPKQGGDGELFF.

This clone was counted once. The chain is built from TRBV29-1 and TRBJ1-1; D not resolved. V gave up 3 bases and J gave up 0 bases, with 8 bases separating them. The germline gives CDR1 SQVTM, CDR2 ANQGSEA. CDR3 length equals 13 residues. The CDR3 here is CSVDFRMNTEAFF. The DNA for the CDR3 is TGCAGCGTTGATTTCAGGATGAACACTGAAGCTTTCTTT.

V usage is TRBV19 and J usage is TRBJ2-7, with a weak D call TRBD2 (5 bases). Germline V gives CDR1 LNHDA, CDR2 SQIVND (reference sequence). The ends were cut back, 3 bases at V and 6 bases at J, with 12 bases in the middle. There are 13 residues in the CDR3. The CDR3 sequence: CASSIRESGEQYF. CDR3 bases: TGTGCCAGTAGTATCCGGGAATCTGGCGAGCAGTACTTC.

The CDR3 DNA sequence: TGTGCCAGCAGCTGGGGACAGGGAGTGAACACTGAAGCTTTCTTT. This gives the protein CASSWGQGVNTEAFF. The rearrangement uses TRBV5-8 and TRBJ1-1; 9 bases match TRBD1. The CDR3 is 15 residues long. The junction had 3 bases not matched to a gene; V was cut back by 3 bases and J by 0 bases. Germline CDR1 reads SGHTS; CDR2 reads YDEGEE.

This chain uses TRBV6-5 with TRBJ2-2, with D perhaps TRBD1 (5 bases). This CDR3 comprises 13 residues. CDR1 is MNHEY and CDR2 is SVGAGI in the germline V gene. The V and J ends lost 4 bases and 6 bases respectively, with 9 bases between them. The CDR3: CASSFRVPGELFF. For the CDR3, the DNA is TGTGCCAGCAGTTTCAGGGTTCCCGGGGAGCTGTTTTTT.

As DNA, the CDR3 is TGTGCCAGCAGGACTAGCGGGGATGTAAAGACCCAGTACTTC. Protein product: CASRTSGDVKTQYF. This chain joins TRBV27 and TRBJ2-5, with 11 positions matching TRBD2. Germline CDR1 MNHEY, CDR2 SMNVEV (reference sequence). V lost 6 bases to trimming and J lost 6 bases; unmatched junction nucleotides: 6. This CDR3 region has 14 residues.

CDR3 DNA sequence: TGTGCCAGCAGCCAAGAGCCCAGGGGATATAACAATGAGCAGTTCTTC. Its translation: CASSQEPRGYNNEQFF. The chain couples TRBV4-2 to TRBJ2-1, with TRBD1 as a possible D gene (6 bases). The CDR3 sequence is 16 residues long. Per germline, CDR1 LGHNA and CDR2 YNFKEQ. Trimming left V 0 bases short and J 5 bases short, with 14 bases between.